The 14 T cell receptor beta chains in this list originate from one sample, sequenced in a study of OX40 agonist ivuxolimab in advanced cancers. The protocol was immunoSEQ multiplex PCR, while the TCRdb copy is restricted to in-frame clones and leaves out a portion. The data contain around 120,000 clones, around 87% of them singletons. This specimen was CD4+ or CD8+ T cells sorted from blood, taken in a trial of the OX40 agonist ivuxolimab. The receptors stem from an adult with an advanced solid tumor such as melanoma, head and neck, liver or kidney cancer.

The chain has TRBV7-2 and TRBJ2-3; TRBD1 aligns across 7 bases. V was pared by 1 base and J by 1 base, with 8 bases of the junction left unmatched. Per the germline V gene, CDR1 is SGHTA and CDR2 is FQGNSA. The CDR3 length is 17 residues. The CDR3: CASSLGGYRGRTDTQYF. The DNA of the CDR3 is TGTGCCAGCAGCTTAGGGGGGTACAGGGGACGCACAGATACGCAGTATTTT.

The chain has TRBV9 and TRBJ2-5; D gene uncertain. V was pared by 2 bases and J by 4 bases, with 12 bases between. This CDR3 region has 14 residues. Looked up from germline, CDR1 is SGDLS and CDR2 is YYNGEE. Here the CDR3 DNA reads TGTGCCAGCAGCGTTAACAATATCGGAGAGACCCAGTACTTC. It yields the protein CASSVNNIGETQYF.

V gene TRBV10-3 combines with J gene TRBJ1-2, with 8 bases matching TRBD1. Germline CDR1 and CDR2: ENHRY and SYGVKD. V was pared by 4 bases and J by 1 base, with 5 bases of the junction left unmatched. CDR3 length equals 15 residues. The chain's CDR3 is CAISAGTGDNYGYTF. CDR3 DNA sequence: TGTGCCATCAGTGCGGGGACAGGCGATAACTATGGCTACACCTTC.

The CDR3 bases are TGTGCCAGCAGCGTAGGTCAGTCGAACACCGGGGAGCTGTTTTTT. It is translated as CASSVGQSNTGELFF. The chain has TRBV9 and TRBJ2-2; D unresolved. The V end lost 0 bases, the J end lost 0 bases, and 6 bases lay between the germline ends. The CDR3 contains 15 residues. From germline, CDR1 is SGDLS and CDR2 YYNGEE.

The genes are TRBV28 and TRBJ1-2; no firm D call. Germline lookup yields CDR1 MDHEN and CDR2 SYDVKM. Trimming removed 3 bases from V and 5 bases from J, with 13 bases in between. The CDR3 length is 14 residues. CDR3 nucleotide sequence: TGTGCCAGCAGTTTCGACTGGAATACTTATGGCTACACCTTC. Protein sequence: CASSFDWNTYGYTF.

V usage is TRBV21-1 and J usage is TRBJ2-7. TRBV21-1 is a known pseudogene. The CDR3 sequence is 19 residues long. CDR3 amino acids: CASSKGPGPYLKNSYEQYF. Written as DNA, the CDR3 is TGTGCCAGCAGCAAAGGACCGGGACCTTACCTCAAGAATTCCTACGAGCAGTACTTC.

The chain carries TRBV19 and TRBJ2-4; TRBD1 agrees at 12 bases. With V trimmed by 0 bases and J by 1 base, 10 bases remained unmatched. The germline V gene has CDR1 LNHDA and CDR2 SQIVND (reference sequence). The CDR3 is made up of 20 amino acids. The CDR3 sequence is CASSIDLGQGANPAKNIQYF. CDR3 sequence (DNA): TGTGCCAGTAGTATAGATTTGGGACAGGGGGCTAATCCGGCCAAAAACATTCAGTACTTC. The variable domain in full, completed from reference TRBV19 and TRBJ2-4, reads DGGITQSPKYLFRKEGQNVTLSCEQNLNHDAMYWYRQDPGQGLRLIYYSQIVNDFQKGDIAEGYSVSREKKESFPLTVTSAQKNPTAFYLCASSIDLGQGANPAKNIQYFGAGTRLSVL.

The chain is built from TRBV7-9 and TRBJ2-7; D gene unclear. Germline V gene lookup returns CDR1 SEHNR and CDR2 FQNEAQ (reference sequence). The CDR3 spans 11 residues. Trimming removed 2 bases from V and 10 bases from J, with 9 bases in between. CDR3 nucleotides: TGTGCCAGCAGCTTATCCGGGTTTCAGTACTTC. It encodes CASSLSGFQYF.

The CDR3 is CASSYSPIMNTEAFF. The CDR3 coding sequence is TGTGCCAGCAGTTACTCCCCCATCATGAACACTGAAGCTTTCTTT. V gene TRBV6-5 combines with J gene TRBJ1-1; the D is unclear. CDR1 and CDR2 (germline): MNHEY, SVGAGI. Trimming pared 0 bases from V and 0 bases from J, leaving 8 bases between. The CDR3 runs 15 residues.

The V call is TRBV7-7, the J call TRBJ2-7; D may be TRBD1 (6 bases). With 0 bases removed from V and 4 bases from J, the gap between germline ends came to 13 bases. CDR3 length equals 15 residues. CDR1 is SSHAT and CDR2 is FNYEAQ in the germline V gene (reference sequence). CDR3 sequence (DNA): TGTGCCAGCAGCTTAGCACTGGGGACAACGTACGAGCAGTACTTC. This translates into CASSLALGTTYEQYF. The variable domain in full, completed from reference TRBV7-7 and TRBJ2-7, reads GAGVSQSPRYKVTKRGQDVTLRCDPISSHATLYWYQQALGQGPEFLTYFNYEAQPDKSGLPSDRFSAERPEGSISTLTIQRTEQRDSAMYRCASSLALGTTYEQYFGPGTRLTVT.

The chain carries TRBV25-1 and TRBJ1-2; D remains unclear. The V end was cut by 2 bases, the J end by 0 bases, with 10 bases between. The CDR3 totals 15 residues. Germline CDR1 MGHDK, CDR2 SYGVNS. CDR3 in amino acids: CASSESSRPNYGYTF. Written as DNA, the CDR3 is TGTGCCAGCAGTGAAAGCTCAAGGCCTAACTATGGCTACACCTTC.

This sequence joins TRBV9 and TRBJ2-6, with a tentative D call TRBD1 (5 bases). V lost 4 bases and J 1 base, leaving 9 bases between the germline ends. In germline, CDR1 is SGDLS, CDR2 YYNGEE. The length of the CDR3 is 15 residues. CDR3 nucleotides: TGTGCCAGCAGCATACAGGATTCTGGGGCCAACGTCCTGACTTTC. Protein: CASSIQDSGANVLTF. The whole variable domain, remainder taken from reference TRBV9 and TRBJ2-6, is DSGVTQTPKHLITATGQRVTLRCSPRSGDLSVYWYQQSLDQGLQFLIQYYNGEERAKGNILERFSAQQFPDLHSELNLSSLELGDSALYFCASSIQDSGANVLTFGAGSRLTVL.

V is TRBV6-6 and J is TRBJ2-2; the D call may be TRBD1 or TRBD2 (5 bases each). CDR1 is MNHNY and CDR2 is SVGAGI in the germline V gene (reference sequence). V was cut by 6 bases and J by 1 base, with 12 bases left in between. The CDR3 totals 15 residues. The CDR3 spells CASRGFGGNTGELFF. In nucleotides, the CDR3 is TGTGCCAGCAGGGGCTTTGGGGGGAACACCGGGGAGCTGTTTTTT.

This chain connects TRBV19 to TRBJ2-7, with 7 bases that match TRBD1. From germline, CDR1 is LNHDA and CDR2 SQIVND (reference sequence). This CDR3 is 14 amino acids long. V was pared by 5 bases and J by 3 bases, with 7 bases of the junction left unmatched. This CDR3 is CASSSRDSFYEQYF. The DNA for the CDR3 is TGTGCCAGTAGTTCCCGGGACAGCTTCTACGAGCAGTACTTC.